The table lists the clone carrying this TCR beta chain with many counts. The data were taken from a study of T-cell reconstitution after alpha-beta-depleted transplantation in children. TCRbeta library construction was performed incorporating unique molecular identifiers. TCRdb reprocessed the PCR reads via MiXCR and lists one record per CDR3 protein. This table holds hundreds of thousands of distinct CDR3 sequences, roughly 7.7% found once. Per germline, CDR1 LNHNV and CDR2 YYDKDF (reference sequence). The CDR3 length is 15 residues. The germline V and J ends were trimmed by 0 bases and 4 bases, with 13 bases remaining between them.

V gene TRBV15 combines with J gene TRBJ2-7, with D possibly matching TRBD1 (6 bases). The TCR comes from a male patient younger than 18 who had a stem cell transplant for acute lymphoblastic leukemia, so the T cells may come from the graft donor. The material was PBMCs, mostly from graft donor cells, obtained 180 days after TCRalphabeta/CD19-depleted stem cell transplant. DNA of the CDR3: TGTGCCACCAGCAGAGATCGGACAGCAATATACGAGCAGTACTTC. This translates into CATSRDRTAIYEQYF.